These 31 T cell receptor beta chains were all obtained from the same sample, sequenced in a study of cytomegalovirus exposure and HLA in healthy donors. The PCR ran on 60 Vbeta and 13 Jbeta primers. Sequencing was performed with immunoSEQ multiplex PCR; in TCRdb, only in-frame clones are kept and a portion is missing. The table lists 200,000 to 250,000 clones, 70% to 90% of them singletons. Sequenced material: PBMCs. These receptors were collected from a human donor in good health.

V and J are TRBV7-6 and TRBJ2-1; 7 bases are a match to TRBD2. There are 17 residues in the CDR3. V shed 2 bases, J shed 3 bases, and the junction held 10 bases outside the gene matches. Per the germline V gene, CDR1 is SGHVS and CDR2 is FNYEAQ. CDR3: CASSLLWAKRDYNEQFF. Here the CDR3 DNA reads TGTGCCAGCAGCTTACTGTGGGCTAAGCGGGACTACAATGAGCAGTTCTTC.

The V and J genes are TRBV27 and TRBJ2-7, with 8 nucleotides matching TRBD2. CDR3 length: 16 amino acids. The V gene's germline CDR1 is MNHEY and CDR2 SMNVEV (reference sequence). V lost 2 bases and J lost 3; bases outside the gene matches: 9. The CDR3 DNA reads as TGTGCCAGCAGTTTAGGGACTCGACGGGGGGGCTACGAGCAGTACTTC. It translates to CASSLGTRRGGYEQYF.

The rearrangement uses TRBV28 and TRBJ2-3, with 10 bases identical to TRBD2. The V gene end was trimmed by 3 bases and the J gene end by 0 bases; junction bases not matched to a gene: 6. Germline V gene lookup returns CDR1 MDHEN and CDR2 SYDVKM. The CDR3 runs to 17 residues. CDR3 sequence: CASSLIDSGRSTDTQYF. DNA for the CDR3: TGTGCCAGCAGTTTGATTGATAGCGGGAGGAGCACAGATACGCAGTATTTT.

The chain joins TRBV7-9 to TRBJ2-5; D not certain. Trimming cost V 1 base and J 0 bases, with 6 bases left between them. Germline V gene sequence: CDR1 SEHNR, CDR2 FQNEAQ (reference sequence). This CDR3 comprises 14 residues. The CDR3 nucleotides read TGTGCCAGCAGCTTAGGGCAGGACCAAGAGACCCAGTACTTC. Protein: CASSLGQDQETQYF.

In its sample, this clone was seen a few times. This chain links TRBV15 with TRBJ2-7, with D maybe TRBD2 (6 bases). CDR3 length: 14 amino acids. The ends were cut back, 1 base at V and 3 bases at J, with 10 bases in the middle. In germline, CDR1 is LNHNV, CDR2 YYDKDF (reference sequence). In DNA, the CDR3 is TGTGCCACCAGCAGAGGACTAGAAAACTACGAGCAGTACTTC. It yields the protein CATSRGLENYEQYF.

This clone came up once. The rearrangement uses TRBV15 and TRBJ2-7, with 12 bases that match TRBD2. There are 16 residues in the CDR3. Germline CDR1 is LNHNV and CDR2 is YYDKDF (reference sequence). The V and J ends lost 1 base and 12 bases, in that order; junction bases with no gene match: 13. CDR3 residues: CATSRGYSGTSGLGYF. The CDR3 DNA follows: TGTGCCACCAGCAGAGGGTATTCCGGGACTAGCGGGTTGGGGTACTTC.

CDR3 bases: TGTGCCAGCTCACCTAACGAGGCAGGGGTGGGCGAGCAGTACTTC. Amino acids: CASSPNEAGVGEQYF. V is TRBV18 and J is TRBJ2-7; D is possibly TRBD1 (6 bases). The CDR3 runs to 15 residues. Germline assignment: CDR1 KGHSH and CDR2 LQKENI. Trimming left V 3 bases short and J 6 bases short, with 18 bases between.

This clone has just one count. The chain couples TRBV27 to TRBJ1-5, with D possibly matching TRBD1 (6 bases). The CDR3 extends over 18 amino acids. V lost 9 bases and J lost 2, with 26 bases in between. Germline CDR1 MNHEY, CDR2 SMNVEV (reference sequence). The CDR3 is CASTKTRGASRGNQPQHF. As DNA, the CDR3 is TGTGCCAGTACTAAAACTCGGGGGGCTTCGAGGGGCAATCAGCCCCAGCATTTT.

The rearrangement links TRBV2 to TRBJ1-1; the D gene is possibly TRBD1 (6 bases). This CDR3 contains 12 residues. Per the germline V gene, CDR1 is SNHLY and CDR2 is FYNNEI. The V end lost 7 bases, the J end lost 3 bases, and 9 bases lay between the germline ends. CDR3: CASKRQDTEAFF. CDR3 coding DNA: TGTGCCAGCAAGAGACAGGACACTGAAGCTTTCTTT.

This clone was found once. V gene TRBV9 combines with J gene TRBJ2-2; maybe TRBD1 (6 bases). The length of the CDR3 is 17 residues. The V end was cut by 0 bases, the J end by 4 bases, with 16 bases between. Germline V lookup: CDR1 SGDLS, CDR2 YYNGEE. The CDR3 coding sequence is TGTGCCAGCAGCGTAGATATCGGGACACAACTCACCGGGGAGCTGTTTTTT. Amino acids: CASSVDIGTQLTGELFF.

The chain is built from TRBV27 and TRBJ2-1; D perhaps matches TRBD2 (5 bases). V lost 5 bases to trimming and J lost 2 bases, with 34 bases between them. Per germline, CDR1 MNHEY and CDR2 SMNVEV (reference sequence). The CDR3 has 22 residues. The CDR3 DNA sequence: TGTGCCAGCAGTAAGACTATGGATCCCGGGGTCCGGCCCGGGGATACCTACAATGAGCAGTTCTTC. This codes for CASSKTMDPGVRPGDTYNEQFF.

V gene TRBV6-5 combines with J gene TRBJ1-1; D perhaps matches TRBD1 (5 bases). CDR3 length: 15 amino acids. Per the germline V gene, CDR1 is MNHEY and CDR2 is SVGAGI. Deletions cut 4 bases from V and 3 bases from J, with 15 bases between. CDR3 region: CASSSYRWKDTEAFF. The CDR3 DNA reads TGTGCCAGCAGTTCGTACAGGTGGAAGGACACTGAAGCTTTCTTT.

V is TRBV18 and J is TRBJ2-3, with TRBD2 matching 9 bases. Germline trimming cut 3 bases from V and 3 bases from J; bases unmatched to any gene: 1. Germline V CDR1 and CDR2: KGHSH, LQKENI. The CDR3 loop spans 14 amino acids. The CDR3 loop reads CASSPREGTDTQYF. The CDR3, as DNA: TGTGCCAGCTCACCGCGGGAGGGGACAGATACGCAGTATTTT.

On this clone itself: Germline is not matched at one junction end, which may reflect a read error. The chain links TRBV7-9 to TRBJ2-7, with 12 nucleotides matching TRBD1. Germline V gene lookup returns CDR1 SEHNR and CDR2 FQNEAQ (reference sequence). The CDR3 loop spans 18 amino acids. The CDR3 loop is CSSSILGQGAQSSYEQYF. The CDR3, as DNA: TGTTCCAGCAGCATTTTGGGACAGGGGGCCCAAAGCTCCTACGAGCAGTACTTC.

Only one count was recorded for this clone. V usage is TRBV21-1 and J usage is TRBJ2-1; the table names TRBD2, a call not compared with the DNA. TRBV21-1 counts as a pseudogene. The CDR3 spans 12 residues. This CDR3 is CASRTGLAEQFF. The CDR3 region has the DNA TGTGCCAGCAGGACGGGACTAGCGGAGCAGTTCTTC.

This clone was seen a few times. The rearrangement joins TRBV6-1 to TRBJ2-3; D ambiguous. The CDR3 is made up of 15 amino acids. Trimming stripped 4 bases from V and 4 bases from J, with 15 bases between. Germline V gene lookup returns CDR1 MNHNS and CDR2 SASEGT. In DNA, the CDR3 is TGTGCCAGCAGTGTTAGTAGTAGTGGGCCAGATACGCAGTATTTT. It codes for CASSVSSSGPDTQYF.

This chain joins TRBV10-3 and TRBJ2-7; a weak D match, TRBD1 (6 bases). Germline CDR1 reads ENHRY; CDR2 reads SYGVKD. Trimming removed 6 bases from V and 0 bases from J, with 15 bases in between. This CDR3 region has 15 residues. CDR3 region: CAISAQGPSSYEQYF. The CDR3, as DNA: TGTGCCATCAGCGCACAGGGCCCGAGCTCCTACGAGCAGTACTTC.

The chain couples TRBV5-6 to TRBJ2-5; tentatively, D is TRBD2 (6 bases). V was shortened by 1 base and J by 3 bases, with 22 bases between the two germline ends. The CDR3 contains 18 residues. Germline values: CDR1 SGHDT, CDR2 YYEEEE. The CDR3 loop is CASSLLRGRQRREETQYF. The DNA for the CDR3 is TGTGCCAGCAGCTTGCTTCGGGGACGCCAAAGGAGGGAAGAGACCCAGTACTTC.

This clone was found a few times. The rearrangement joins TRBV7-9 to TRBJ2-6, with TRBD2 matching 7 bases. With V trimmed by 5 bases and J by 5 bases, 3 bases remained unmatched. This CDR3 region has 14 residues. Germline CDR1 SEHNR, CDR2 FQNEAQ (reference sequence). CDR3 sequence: CASSRTSRANVLTF. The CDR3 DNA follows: TGTGCCAGCAGCCGGACTAGTAGGGCCAACGTCCTGACTTTC. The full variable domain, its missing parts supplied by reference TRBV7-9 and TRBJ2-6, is DTGVSQNPRHKITKRGQNVTFRCDPISEHNRLYWYRQTLGQGPEFLTYFQNEAQLEKSRLLSDRFSAERPKGSFSTLEIQRTEQGDSAMYLCASSRTSRANVLTFGAGSRLTVL.

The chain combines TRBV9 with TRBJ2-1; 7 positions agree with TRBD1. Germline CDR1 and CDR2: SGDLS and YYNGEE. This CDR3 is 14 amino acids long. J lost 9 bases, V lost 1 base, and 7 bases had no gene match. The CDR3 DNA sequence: TGTGCCAGCAGCGTAACAGGGGCGCCTAGTGAGCAGTTCTTC. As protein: CASSVTGAPSEQFF.

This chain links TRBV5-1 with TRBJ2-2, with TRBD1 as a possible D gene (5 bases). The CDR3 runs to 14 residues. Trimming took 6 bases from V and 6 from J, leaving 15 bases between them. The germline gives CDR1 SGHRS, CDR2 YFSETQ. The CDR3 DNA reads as TGCGCCAGCAAATCCACAGGTCTCGCCGGGGAGCTGTTTTTT. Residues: CASKSTGLAGELFF.

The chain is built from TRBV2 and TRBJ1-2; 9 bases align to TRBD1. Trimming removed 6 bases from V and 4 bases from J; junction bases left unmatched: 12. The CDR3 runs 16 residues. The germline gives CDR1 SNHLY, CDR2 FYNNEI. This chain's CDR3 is CASSSGDRVFSYGYTF. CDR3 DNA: TGTGCCAGCAGCTCCGGGGACAGGGTCTTTAGCTATGGCTACACCTTC.

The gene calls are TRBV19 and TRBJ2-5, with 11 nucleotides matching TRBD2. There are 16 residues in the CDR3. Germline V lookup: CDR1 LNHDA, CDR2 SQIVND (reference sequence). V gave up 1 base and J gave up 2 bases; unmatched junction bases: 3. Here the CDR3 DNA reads TGTGCCAGTAGTATAGCCTTAGCGGGAGGGCAAGAGACCCAGTACTTC. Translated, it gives CASSIALAGGQETQYF.

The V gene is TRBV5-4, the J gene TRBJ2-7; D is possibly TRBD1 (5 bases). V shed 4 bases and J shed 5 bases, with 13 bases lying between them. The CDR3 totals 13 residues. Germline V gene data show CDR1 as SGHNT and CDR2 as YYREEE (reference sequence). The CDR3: CASSDDRFDEQYF. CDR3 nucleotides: TGTGCCAGCAGCGATGACAGATTTGACGAGCAGTACTTC.

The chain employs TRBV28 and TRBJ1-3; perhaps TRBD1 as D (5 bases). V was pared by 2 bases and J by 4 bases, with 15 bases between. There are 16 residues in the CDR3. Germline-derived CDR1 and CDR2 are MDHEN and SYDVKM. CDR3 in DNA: TGTGCCAGCAGTTTACTCCAGGGCGGTGCGGGAAACACCATATATTTT. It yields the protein CASSLLQGGAGNTIYF.

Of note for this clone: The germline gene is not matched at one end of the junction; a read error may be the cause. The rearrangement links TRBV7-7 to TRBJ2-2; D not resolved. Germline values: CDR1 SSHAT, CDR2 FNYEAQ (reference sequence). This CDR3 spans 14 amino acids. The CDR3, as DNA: TGTGCTAGCAGCTTAGAGAGGAACACCGGGGAGCTGTTTTTT. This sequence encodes CASSLERNTGELFF.

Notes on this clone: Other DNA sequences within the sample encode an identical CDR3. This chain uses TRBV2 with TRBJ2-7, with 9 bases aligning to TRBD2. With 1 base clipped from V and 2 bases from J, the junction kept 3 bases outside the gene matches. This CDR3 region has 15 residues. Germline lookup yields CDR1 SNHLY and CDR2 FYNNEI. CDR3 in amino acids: CASSEGLAGTYEQYF. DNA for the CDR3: TGTGCCAGCAGTGAAGGCCTAGCGGGAACCTACGAGCAGTACTTC.

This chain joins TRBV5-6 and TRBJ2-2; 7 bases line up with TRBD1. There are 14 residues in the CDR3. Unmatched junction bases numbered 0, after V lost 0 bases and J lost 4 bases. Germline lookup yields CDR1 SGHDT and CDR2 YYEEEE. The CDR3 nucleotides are TGTGCCAGCAGCTTGGGACAGGGCACCGGGGAGCTGTTTTTT. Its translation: CASSLGQGTGELFF.

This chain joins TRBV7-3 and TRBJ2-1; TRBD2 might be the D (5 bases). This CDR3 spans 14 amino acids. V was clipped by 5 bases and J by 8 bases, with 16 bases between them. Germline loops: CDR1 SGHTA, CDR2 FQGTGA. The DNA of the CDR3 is TGTGCCAGCAGCCTGCTCGGTGAGGACTATGAGCAGTTCTTC. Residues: CASSLLGEDYEQFF. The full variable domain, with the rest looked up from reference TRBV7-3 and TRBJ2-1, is GAGVSQTPSNKVTEKGKYVELRCDPISGHTALYWYRQSLGQGPEFLIYFQGTGAADDSGLPNDRFFAVRPEGSVSTLKIQRTERGDSAVYLCASSLLGEDYEQFFGPGTRLTVL.

CDR3 bases: TGTGCCAGCAGCCAAGTACAGGAGACCGGGGAGCTGTTTTTT. Protein: CASSQVQETGELFF. The chain carries TRBV4-2 and TRBJ2-2, with D perhaps TRBD1 (5 bases). With 1 base removed from V and 5 bases from J, the gap between germline ends came to 8 bases. CDR1 is LGHNA and CDR2 is YNFKEQ in the germline V gene. The CDR3 contains 14 residues.

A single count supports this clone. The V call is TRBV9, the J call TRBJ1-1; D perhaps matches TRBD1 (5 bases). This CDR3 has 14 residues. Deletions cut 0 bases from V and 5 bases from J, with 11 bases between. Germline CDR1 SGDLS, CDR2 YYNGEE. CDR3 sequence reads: CASSVGGRGTEAFF. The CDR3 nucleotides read TGTGCCAGCAGCGTAGGGGGCCGGGGGACTGAAGCTTTCTTT.